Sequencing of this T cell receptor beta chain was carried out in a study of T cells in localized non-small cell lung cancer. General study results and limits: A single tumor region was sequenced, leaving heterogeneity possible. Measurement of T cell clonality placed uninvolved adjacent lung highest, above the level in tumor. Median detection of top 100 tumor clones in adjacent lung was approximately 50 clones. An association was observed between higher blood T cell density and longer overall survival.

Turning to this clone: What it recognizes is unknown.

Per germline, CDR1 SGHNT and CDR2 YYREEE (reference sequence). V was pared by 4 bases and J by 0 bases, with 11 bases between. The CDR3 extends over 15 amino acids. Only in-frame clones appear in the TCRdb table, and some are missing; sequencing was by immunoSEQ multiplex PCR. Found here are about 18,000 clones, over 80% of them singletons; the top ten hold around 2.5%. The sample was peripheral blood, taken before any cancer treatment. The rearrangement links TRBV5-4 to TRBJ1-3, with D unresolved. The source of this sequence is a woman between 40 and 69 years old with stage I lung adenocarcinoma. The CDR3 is CASSIQKSSGNTIYF. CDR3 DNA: TGTGCCAGCAGCATACAGAAGAGCTCTGGAAACACCATATATTTT.